This T cell receptor beta chain emerged from a study of long-term antiretroviral therapy in people with HIV. Study-wide points: Samples were collected from about 2003 to 2017 under possibly less effective ART regimens. Every time point showed a repertoire led by clones expanded before ART.

With survey level as its setting, the immunoSEQ assay was v3.0. Using immunoSEQ multiplex PCR, the repertoire was profiled, and TCRdb retains in-frame clones only, with some absent. Altogether 15,000 to 20,000 clones are present, 88% being singletons, with the ten largest covering 12%. Concerning this clone itself: The antigen is unknown.

Each specimen consisted of roughly 1-11 million cryopreserved PBMC prior to extraction of DNA. Per the germline V gene, CDR1 is SGHRS and CDR2 is YFSETQ. V dropped 3 bases and J dropped 5; count of bases not matched to a gene: 6. This CDR3 spans 15 amino acids. This receptor was identified in a man aged 50 to 59 with HIV. Sequenced here: unsorted PBMCs, sampled 0.7 years before starting antiretroviral therapy. The V and J genes are TRBV5-1 and TRBJ1-4; 8 bases agree with TRBD1. The CDR3 DNA follows: TGCGCCAGCAGCTCTGGGACAGGTGAAAATGAAAAACTGTTTTTT. It encodes CASSSGTGENEKLFF.